The T cell receptor (beta chain) described here comes from a study of blood T cell repertoires in COVID-19. The overall study: Donors in the United States, Italy and Spain gave samples during acute or convalescent COVID-19. From T cells, B-cell-depleted T cells, or PBMCs came the material, which was cDNA or gDNA.

This CDR3 spans 15 amino acids. CDR1 MNHNS and CDR2 SASEGT come from the germline V gene. With 3 bases removed from V and 1 base from J, the gap between germline ends came to 11 bases. Under the authors' procedure: Amplification with reference gene primers provided the estimates of nucleated cell counts. Produced via immunoSEQ multiplex PCR; TCRdb's table is partial and in-frame only. V, J and clone size are those of that table, while D and trimming were read from the DNA. In the table there are about 240,000 clones, 86% of which are singletons. The sequenced sample consisted of peripheral blood. This receptor was obtained from an elderly man with acute or convalescent COVID-19. The chain is built from TRBV6-1 and TRBJ2-3, with a tentative D call TRBD1 (5 bases). The CDR3: CASSDSGSGTDTQYF. CDR3 bases: TGTGCCAGCAGTGATTCAGGGTCTGGCACAGATACGCAGTATTTT.